The T cell receptor beta chain described here comes from a study of blood T cell repertoires in COVID-19. Background on the study: Spain, Italy and the United States supplied samples that represented acute and convalescent COVID-19. From T cells, B-cell-depleted T cells, or PBMCs came the material, which was cDNA or gDNA.

V gave up 3 bases and J gave up 7 bases, with 16 bases separating them. The CDR3 spans 15 residues. Germline CDR1 LGHDT, CDR2 YNNKEL (reference sequence). As originally analysed: Amplifying reference gene primers gave estimates of nucleated cell counts. The protocol was immunoSEQ multiplex PCR, while the TCRdb copy is restricted to in-frame clones and leaves out a portion. Clone size and the V and J calls come from that table; the DNA yielded D and trimming. The data contain some 170,000 clones, about 88% of them singletons. The sample taken for sequencing was peripheral blood. This chain uses TRBV3-1 (or the pseudogene TRBV3-2) with TRBJ2-1; a possible D gene is TRBD1 (6 bases). This receptor was obtained from a woman aged 80 or older with acute or convalescent COVID-19. DNA of the CDR3: TGTGCCAGCAGCCAGGGTCAGGGGTTAGGAAATGAGCAGTTCTTC. Translated: CASSQGQGLGNEQFF.